The text below deals with one TCR beta chain. Its antigen is undetermined. This entry is derived from a study of cytomegalovirus exposure and HLA in healthy donors. General study results and limits: Researchers reported in a later analysis that common viral pathogens appeared linked to several top clusters. Indistinguishable V segments such as TRBV6-2 and TRBV6-3 were excluded. TCR beta chain V- and J-gene trimming was linked, in a later analysis, to a missense variant in DCLRE1C.

V lost 4 bases, J lost 1 base, and 11 bases lay in between. The CDR3 has 14 residues. Per the germline V gene, CDR1 is SGHNT and CDR2 is YYREEE (reference sequence). Primers included in the PCR were 60 Vbeta and 13 Jbeta primers. The authors' processing: Counted up in a later analysis, unique TCR beta chains came to 65 million to 80 million, with around 9.9 million shared. The protocol was immunoSEQ multiplex PCR, while the TCRdb copy is restricted to in-frame clones and leaves out a portion. Clonal size and the V and J genes are those of that table, whereas D and trimming came from the DNA. The table lists 90,000 to 150,000 clones, around 77% of them singletons.

This chain uses TRBV5-4 with TRBJ2-5; perhaps TRBD1 as D (6 bases). The specimen was PBMCs. This clonotype was obtained from a man between 18 and 35 years old in good health and CMV-seropositive. The CDR3 region is CASSVTGTQETQYF. The CDR3 DNA is TGTGCCAGCAGCGTGACAGGCACCCAAGAGACCCAGTACTTC.